A selection of T cell receptor beta chains follows, all from one sample in a study of blood T cell repertoires in COVID-19. The table came from immunoSEQ multiplex PCR; TCRdb's copy has only in-frame clones and leaves some out. This sample has around 200,000 clones, with about 89% found just once. Sequencing was carried out using peripheral blood. These receptors all stem from a man aged 65 to 79 with acute or convalescent COVID-19. Each CDR3 is given with its conserved first and last residue. A D gene is named only where the DNA matches it firmly. The listing skips clone size in some rows; elsewhere it reads once, few, many or a size class.

D,size,J,V,DNA,CDR3
.,.,TRBJ2-1,TRBV29-1,TGCAGCGGGAAGAACGGGAAGCAGTTCTTC,CSGKNGKQFF
.,.,TRBJ1-2,TRBV18,TGTGCCAGCTCACCAAGGAGTCGTGATGGCTACACCTTC,CASSPRSRDGYTF
TRBD2,.,TRBJ2-1,TRBV11-3,TGTGCCAGCAGCTTAGGGCCGGGACTAGCGGGAGGATACAATGAGCAGTTCTTC,CASSLGPGLAGGYNEQFF
.,.,TRBJ2-1,TRBV7-2,TGTGCCAGCAGTTATCAACAGGGTGGGGATGAGCAGTTCTTC,CASSYQQGGDEQFF
TRBD1,.,TRBJ1-6,TRBV4-1,TGCGCCAGCAGCCAGGAAGGGGGCAATTCACCCCTCCACTTT,CASSQEGGNSPLHF
.,.,TRBJ1-5,TRBV18,TGTGCCAGCTCAGCGGAAGGAGATCAGCCCCAGCATTTT,CASSAEGDQPQHF
TRBD1,once,TRBJ2-7,TRBV7-9,TGTGCCAGCAGCTATGAAGGGACAGCGGCGTACTTC,CASSYEGTAAYF
.,.,TRBJ2-7,TRBV6-5,TGTGCCAGCAGTTACTCTGGCCAGGCCCCAACCTACGAGCAGTACTTC,CASSYSGQAPTYEQYF
.,.,TRBJ2-1,TRBV9,TGTGCCAGCAGCGTAGGACTAGGATCCTACAATGAGCAGTTCTTC,CASSVGLGSYNEQFF
.,.,TRBJ2-7,TRBV5-1,TGCGCCAGCAGCTTGGGGCAGGGGAGTTACGAGCAGTACTTC,CASSLGQGSYEQYF
TRBD1,.,TRBJ1-2,TRBV28,TGTGCCAGCAGCCAGAATAGGGGGCGCTCCGGGGGCTACACCTTC,CASSQNRGRSGGYTF
.,few,TRBJ1-5,TRBV20-1,TGCAGTGCTAGTCGGCAATCAGGTTCCTCCAATCAGCCCCAGCATTTT,CSASRQSGSSNQPQHF
.,.,TRBJ2-3,TRBV7-9,TGTGCCAGCAGCTTGGAGGGGTGGGGAGATACGCAGTATTTT,CASSLEGWGDTQYF
TRBD1,.,TRBJ1-4,TRBV2,TGTGCCAGCAGTGAAGAGTGGACAGGGGATGAAAAACTGTTTTTT,CASSEEWTGDEKLFF
.,.,TRBJ2-3,TRBV2,TGTGCCAGCAGTCACAGGGTTTGGACAGATACGCAGTATTTT,CASSHRVWTDTQYF
TRBD2,once,TRBJ2-1,TRBV7-2,TGTGCCAGCAGCTTCCCGGGACTAGGATACAATGAGCAGTTCTTC,CASSFPGLGYNEQFF